This T cell receptor beta chain was found in a study of blood T cell repertoires in COVID-19. The data were produced by immunoSEQ multiplex PCR, yet TCRdb's version contains in-frame clones alone and is incomplete. There are 100,000 to 150,000 clones in the sample; roughly 91% occur only once, and more than 15% lies in the top ten. The receptor comes from a man in his fifties or sixties with active or convalescent COVID-19. The source material was peripheral blood.

The CDR3 is CASSPGQGVGQPQHF. As DNA, the CDR3 is TGCGCCAGCAGCCCGGGACAGGGGGTTGGGCAGCCCCAGCATTTT. The chain joins TRBV10-2 to TRBJ1-5, with 11 bases aligning to TRBD1. There are 15 residues in the CDR3. J lost 7 bases, V lost 6 bases, and 8 bases had no gene match. The germline V gene has CDR1 WSHSY and CDR2 SAAADI.